The 16 T cell receptor beta chains below were found in one sample sequenced in a study of neurological immune-mediated disorders. TCRdb analysed the 5' RACE reads with MiXCR anew, one entry per CDR3 protein. This sample yields around 27,000 distinct CDR3 sequences, of which 15% are seen a single time; roughly 27% belongs to the top ten. Sample: PBMCs. All receptors come from a man aged 65 to 79 in good health.

The sample holds many counts of this clonotype. V usage is TRBV20-1 and J usage is TRBJ1-5, with TRBD1 as a possible D gene (5 bases). V dropped 2 bases and J dropped 9 bases, with 11 bases sitting between them. The CDR3 has 12 residues. Germline-derived CDR1 and CDR2 are DFQATT and SNEGSKA (reference sequence). The CDR3 nucleotides read TGCAGTGCTAGACAGGGTAACGGGCCCCAGCATTTT. This gives the protein CSARQGNGPQHF.

This clonotype was observed many times. The CDR3 loop is CASSRKGGSVSSYNEQFF. The CDR3 DNA reads TGTGCCAGCAGCCGTAAGGGGGGGTCCGTCAGCTCCTACAATGAGCAGTTCTTC. The chain has TRBV7-2 and TRBJ2-1, with D possibly matching TRBD2 (7 bases). Germline V CDR1 and CDR2: SGHTA, FQGNSA. V was pared by 5 bases and J by 0 bases, with 20 bases between. The CDR3 length is 18 residues.

This clonotype was seen ten or more times. CDR3 DNA sequence: TGCAGCGTTGATGGTCAGGGGTCAGGGGAGCAGTTCTTC. Its protein is CSVDGQGSGEQFF. This chain connects TRBV29-1 to TRBJ2-1; D might be TRBD1 (6 bases). V lost 3 bases and J lost 10, with 16 bases in between. Germline V gene sequence: CDR1 SQVTM, CDR2 ANQGSEA. The CDR3 has 13 amino acids.

The count of this clonotype is one. V is TRBV21-1 and J is TRBJ2-7; the table gives TRBD2 as D, unverified against the DNA. TRBV21-1 is designated a pseudogene. CDR3 length: 17 amino acids. The CDR3 here is CTISKERAASGIYEQYF. The CDR3 region has the DNA TGTACCATCAGCAAAGAGAGGGCCGCTAGCGGGATCTACGAGCAGTACTTC.

In this sample, this clonotype turned up many times. J is TRBJ2-7 and V is TRBV24-1, with 9 bases aligning to TRBD2. This CDR3 has 16 amino acids. J lost 4 bases, V lost 1 base, and 7 bases had no gene match. Germline CDR1 KGHDR, CDR2 SFDVKD. The CDR3 DNA reads TGTGCCACCAGTGATTTCTCCAGCGGGGGGACTTACGAGCAGTACTTC. Translation gives CATSDFSSGGTYEQYF.

The V gene is TRBV9, the J gene TRBJ2-5; perhaps TRBD1 as D (6 bases). Germline V gives CDR1 SGDLS, CDR2 YYNGEE. V was shortened by 4 bases and J by 5 bases, with 18 bases between the two germline ends. This CDR3 has 15 residues. The DNA for the CDR3 is TGTGCCAGCAGCCCCCTAGGTAACAGGGTGGAGACCCAGTACTTC. Translated, it gives CASSPLGNRVETQYF.

In this sample, this clonotype turned up many times. The chain couples TRBV7-9 to TRBJ2-3, with D possibly being TRBD1 (5 bases). V lost 2 bases to trimming and J lost 0 bases, with 12 bases between them. The CDR3 loop spans 16 amino acids. The germline V gene encodes CDR1 SEHNR and CDR2 FQNEAQ (reference sequence). The CDR3 nucleotides are TGTGCCAGCAGCTTACTACAGGCGGCTAGCACAGATACGCAGTATTTT. The encoded protein is CASSLLQAASTDTQYF. The full variable domain, its missing parts supplied by reference TRBV7-9 and TRBJ2-3, is DTGVSQNPRHKITKRGQNVTFRCDPISEHNRLYWYRQTLGQGPEFLTYFQNEAQLEKSRLLSDRFSAERPKGSFSTLEIQRTEQGDSAMYLCASSLLQAASTDTQYFGPGTRLTVL.

This clonotype was found many times. V is TRBV7-2 and J is TRBJ2-3; D gene ambiguous. The V end was cut by 5 bases, the J end by 9 bases, with 3 bases between. Germline V gene data show CDR1 as SGHTA and CDR2 as FQGNSA. This CDR3 has 9 residues. The CDR3 spells CASSPTQYF. CDR3 nucleotides: TGTGCCAGCAGCCCGACGCAGTATTTT.

This clonotype came up many times. The chain combines TRBV2 with TRBJ2-3; D tentatively fits TRBD1 or TRBD2 (5 bases each). V lost 4 bases and J lost 0, with 14 bases in between. The V gene's germline CDR1 is SNHLY and CDR2 FYNNEI. This CDR3 contains 16 residues. As DNA, the CDR3 is TGTGCCAGCAGTGTATCGGGGACGGCTAGCACAGATACGCAGTATTTT. As protein: CASSVSGTASTDTQYF.

The chain uses TRBV18 and TRBJ2-7; 9 bases are shared with TRBD2. Germline V CDR1 and CDR2: KGHSH, LQKENI. This CDR3 has 13 residues. With V trimmed by 3 bases and J by 7 bases, 4 bases remained unmatched. CDR3 sequence: CASSPLAGGEQYF. CDR3 in DNA: TGTGCCAGCTCACCCCTGGCGGGAGGGGAGCAGTACTTC.

This clonotype was counted at least ten times. This chain uses TRBV5-8 with TRBJ2-5, with 9 nucleotides matching TRBD2. Germline trimming cut 4 bases from V and 1 base from J; bases unmatched to any gene: 8. This CDR3 spans 16 amino acids. Germline CDR1 is SGHTS and CDR2 is YDEGEE. The CDR3 coding sequence is TGTGCCAGCAGCCCCGACCTAGCGGGGATCCAAGAGACCCAGTACTTC. Encoded protein: CASSPDLAGIQETQYF.

This clonotype was counted ten times or more. The CDR3 sequence is CATSVPGDSPNTGELFF. The CDR3 DNA is TGTGCCACCAGTGTTCCTGGGGACTCACCGAACACCGGGGAGCTGTTTTTT. The chain has TRBV24-1 and TRBJ2-2, with D perhaps TRBD2 (6 bases). From germline, CDR1 is KGHDR and CDR2 SFDVKD. The ends were cut back, 5 bases at V and 0 bases at J, with 15 bases in the middle. The CDR3 has 17 amino acids.

This clonotype appeared many times. This chain links TRBV24-1 with TRBJ1-2, with D perhaps matching TRBD1 (5 bases). This CDR3 has 15 amino acids. Germline CDR1 and CDR2: KGHDR and SFDVKD. The V gene lost 4 bases and the J gene lost 8 bases, with 19 bases spanning the gap. The CDR3: CATSDPAGGTAGYTF. The DNA of the CDR3 is TGTGCCACCAGTGACCCCGCGGGAGGGACCGCCGGCTACACCTTC.

This clonotype was counted many times. The chain joins TRBV5-1 to TRBJ2-1, with 13 bases lining up with TRBD2. The CDR3 is 16 residues long. With V trimmed by 2 bases and J by 6 bases, 5 bases remained unmatched. Per the germline V gene, CDR1 is SGHRS and CDR2 is YFSETQ. CDR3 in DNA: TGCGCCAGCAGCTTAACTAGCGGGGGGGCAGGCAATGAGCAGTTCTTC. As protein: CASSLTSGGAGNEQFF.

This clonotype was seen at least ten times. The rearrangement uses TRBV7-2 and TRBJ1-5; possible D gene TRBD1, 5 bases. Germline CDR1 reads SGHTA; CDR2 reads FQGNSA. V lost 5 bases to trimming and J lost 8 bases, with 22 bases between them. The CDR3 length is 16 residues. In DNA, the CDR3 is TGTGCCAGCAGCCCCCGCGGCCGAGGTGGGGGGGAGCCCCAGCATTTT. It specifies CASSPRGRGGGEPQHF.

Turning to this clonotype: A much larger clone differs from this one at a single base, so this may be a read error. The chain carries TRBV15 and TRBJ2-3; no firm D call. The CDR3 length is 19 residues. Germline V gene lookup returns CDR1 LNHNV and CDR2 YYDKDF (reference sequence). V lost 0 bases, J lost 1 base, and 20 bases lay in between. For the CDR3, the DNA is TGTGCCACCAGCAGAGAAGCCCCTTCCCTTGACTCCCGCACAGATACGCAGTATTTT. Translation gives CATSREAPSLDSRTDTQYF.